This TCR beta chain was identified in a study of blood T cells in healthy people across ages. Study-level findings and limits: Naive T cell percentage showed a strong correlation with the diversity of TCR beta. Relative to aged donors, long-lived donors carried more naive CD4+ cells and displayed higher diversity.

Turning to this clonotype: What it binds is unknown.

It was with a sample-barcoded 5' primer and a J-beta primer mix that a second PCR of about 6 to 12 cycles was run. Researchers report that a template-switch adaptor with 12 random nucleotides tagged each cDNA molecule. TCRdb recomputed calls from the 5' RACE reads with MiXCR, one row per CDR3 protein. The sample holds about 670,000 distinct CDR3 sequences, around 38% seen once. The sequence came from a man older than 75 in good health. The sequenced sample consisted of blood.

The CDR3 reads CASRRGLAGTFSYEQYF. For the CDR3, the DNA is TGCGCCAGCAGACGGGGGCTAGCGGGAACTTTCTCCTACGAGCAGTACTTC. The genes are TRBV4-1 and TRBJ2-7; 9 nucleotides line up with TRBD2. This CDR3 region has 17 residues. Trimming at V came to 6 bases and at J to 0 bases, leaving 12 bases not matched to a gene. Germline CDR1 reads MGHRA; CDR2 reads YSYEKL.